This T cell receptor (beta chain) originates from a study of blood T cell repertoires in COVID-19. Assay used: immunoSEQ multiplex PCR; TCRdb lists only in-frame clones, some missing. The sample includes 97,000 or so clones, almost 85% of them seen just once. The CDR3 runs 18 residues. The junction had 8 bases not matched to a gene; V was cut back by 0 bases and J by 2 bases. CDR1 is SGHTA, CDR2 FQGTGA, per germline. The sequenced sample was peripheral blood. The receptor comes from a man aged 35-49 years with active or convalescent COVID-19. The chain carries TRBV7-3 and TRBJ2-3; TRBD2 agrees at 10 bases. The CDR3 loop is CASSLTLIAGGFTDTQYF. DNA of the CDR3: TGTGCCAGCAGCTTAACGTTAATAGCGGGGGGATTCACAGATACGCAGTATTTT.